What follows are 21 T cell receptor beta chains derived from one specimen sequenced in a study of CD8 T cells in ankylosing spondylitis (dated by TCRdb to about 2017). The method was 5' RACE. The listed sequencing device is Illumina HiSeq 2500. The public reads were reanalyzed by TCRdb: fastp trimming at Q25, MiXCR alignment, in-frame beta chains only. Entries that share a CDR3 protein sequence are merged under the most common genes and DNA. Recorded for this sample are 250,000 or so distinct CDR3 sequences; roughly a quarter of them occurred a single time. Jointly, the top ten make up around 0.64% of the sample. Input material: blood, either unsorted or a sorted T cell fraction (not recorded which). These receptors were taken from a male donor with ankylosing spondylitis or in good health (not recorded which).

This clonotype was observed a handful of times. The rearrangement links TRBV29-1 to TRBJ2-7, with D perhaps TRBD1 (7 bases). Germline-derived CDR1 and CDR2 are SQVTM and ANQGSEA. This CDR3 region has 14 residues. V lost 7 bases and J 0 bases, leaving 16 bases between the germline ends. The CDR3 nucleotides read TGCAGCGCGATGCGGGACAGAGCCTCCTACGAGCAGTACTTC. Translating gives CSAMRDRASYEQYF.

In its sample, this clonotype was seen a few times. The chain is built from TRBV15 and TRBJ2-6, with 7 bases aligning to TRBD1. With V trimmed by 0 bases and J by 0 bases, 8 bases remained unmatched. This CDR3 has 19 residues. Germline V gives CDR1 LNHNV, CDR2 YYDKDF (reference sequence). The DNA for the CDR3 is TGTGCCACCAGCAGAGATCTGGGACAGATGATCTCTGGGGCCAACGTCCTGACTTTC. Its translation is CATSRDLGQMISGANVLTF.

V gene TRBV2 combines with J gene TRBJ1-6; D may be TRBD1 (6 bases). The CDR3 is 15 residues long. Looked up from germline, CDR1 is SNHLY and CDR2 is FYNNEI. V was trimmed by 5 bases and J by 3 bases, leaving 11 bases between them. For the CDR3, the DNA is TGTGCCAGCAGTTTCCGGGACAACTATAATTCACCCCTCCACTTT. Encoded protein: CASSFRDNYNSPLHF.

This clonotype was recorded a few times. The chain joins TRBV30 to TRBJ2-5; 9 bases map to TRBD1. CDR1 and CDR2 from the germline V gene are GTSNPN and SVGIG (reference sequence). CDR3 length: 13 amino acids. Germline trimming cut 1 base from V and 9 bases from J; bases unmatched to any gene: 6. The chain's CDR3 is CAWSARDRDSQYF. CDR3 bases: TGTGCCTGGAGTGCGCGGGACAGGGATTCCCAGTACTTC.

The chain has TRBV2 and TRBJ2-2; 8 nucleotides agree with TRBD2. Germline loops: CDR1 SNHLY, CDR2 FYNNEI. J gave up 4 bases and V 4 bases, and 5 bases lay outside the gene matches. The CDR3 is made up of 15 amino acids. This CDR3 reads CASSAGGGPTGELFF. The CDR3 DNA follows: TGTGCCAGCAGTGCTGGCGGGGGGCCCACCGGGGAGCTGTTTTTT.

In this sample, this clonotype turned up many times. The chain carries TRBV12-3 or TRBV12-4 and TRBJ1-3; maybe TRBD1 (5 bases). This CDR3 contains 13 residues. V lost 5 bases and J lost 6, with 11 bases in between. CDR3 sequence reads: CASSPGLENTIYF. The CDR3 DNA sequence: TGTGCCAGCAGTCCGGGACTTGAAAACACCATATATTTT.

The V gene is TRBV12-2, the J gene TRBJ2-2; the DNA was not compared with TRBD2, the D call given in the table. TRBV12-2 is a listed pseudogene. The CDR3 has 15 residues. This CDR3 is CASRLGTSRTGELFF. The CDR3 nucleotides read TGTGCAAGTCGCTTAGGGACTAGCCGCACCGGGGAGCTGTTTTTT.

The table lists this clonotype with a few counts. This rearrangement joins TRBV6-5 to TRBJ2-7; D is possibly TRBD2 (6 bases). Germline CDR1 reads MNHEY; CDR2 reads SVGAGI. V gave up 0 bases and J gave up 5 bases, with 14 bases separating them. The CDR3 sequence is 15 residues long. The CDR3 nucleotides are TGTGCCAGCAGTTACTCCGCAGGGACTTTACACGAGCAGTACTTC. Protein sequence: CASSYSAGTLHEQYF.

This clonotype was observed at least ten times. The rearrangement links TRBV20-1 to TRBJ2-3, with D maybe TRBD1 (7 bases). Germline CDR1 and CDR2: DFQATT and SNEGSKA (reference sequence). Trimming left V 7 bases short and J 10 bases short, with 21 bases between. This CDR3 has 13 residues. The CDR3 sequence: CSGQTGWRAAQYF. CDR3 bases: TGCAGTGGGCAGACAGGGTGGAGGGCGGCGCAGTATTTT.

This chain joins TRBV12-3 or TRBV12-4 and TRBJ2-7; D is ambiguous. Trimming shortened V by 7 bases and J by 2 bases, and 12 bases separated the two germline ends. The CDR3 is 13 amino acids. Written as DNA, the CDR3 is TGTGCCAGCACCACCTCAACAGCCTACGAGCAGTACTTC. This encodes CASTTSTAYEQYF.

This clonotype was picked up many times. The V gene is TRBV10-1, the J gene TRBJ2-3; D gene ambiguous. CDR3 length: 13 residues. Germline V gene data show CDR1 as WNHNN and CDR2 as SYGVQD (reference sequence). The germline V and J ends were trimmed by 3 bases and 4 bases, with 8 bases remaining between them. The DNA of the CDR3 is TGCGCCAGCAGTGACGATCCTTCAGATACGCAGTATTTT. Its protein is CASSDDPSDTQYF.

This clonotype has just a few counts. The gene calls are TRBV20-1 and TRBJ2-5, with TRBD2 matching over 9 bases. Looked up from germline, CDR1 is DFQATT and CDR2 is SNEGSKA (reference sequence). The V and J ends lost 3 bases and 2 bases, in that order; junction bases with no gene match: 7. The CDR3 is 15 residues long. The DNA for the CDR3 is TGCAGTGCTAGGGTGACTAGCGGCCCGCAAGAGACCCAGTACTTC. This sequence encodes CSARVTSGPQETQYF.

The V and J genes are TRBV20-1 and TRBJ2-1, with D maybe TRBD2 (5 bases). The germline V gene has CDR1 DFQATT and CDR2 SNEGSKA (reference sequence). Trimming pared 3 bases from V and 0 bases from J, leaving 15 bases between. The CDR3 covers 16 residues. CDR3 sequence reads: CSARAQEAVSYNEQFF. In DNA form, the CDR3 reads TGCAGTGCTAGGGCCCAGGAAGCGGTCTCCTACAATGAGCAGTTCTTC.

The rearrangement joins TRBV28 to TRBJ2-5; D might be TRBD1 (6 bases). This CDR3 is built from 14 residues. The V gene lost 7 bases and the J gene lost 0 bases, with 12 bases spanning the gap. Germline-derived CDR1 and CDR2 are MDHEN and SYDVKM. The CDR3 sequence: CASINTGYQETQYF. CDR3 DNA: TGTGCCAGCATTAACACAGGGTACCAAGAGACCCAGTACTTC.

This clonotype was counted many times. This sequence joins TRBV5-1 and TRBJ2-1; D is unclear. The CDR3 runs to 15 residues. Germline V gene data show CDR1 as SGHRS and CDR2 as YFSETQ. Trimming took 4 bases from V and 0 from J, leaving 11 bases between them. The CDR3: CASSLTMGSYNEQFF. The CDR3 bases are TGCGCCAGCAGCCTTACTATGGGCTCCTACAATGAGCAGTTCTTC.

This clonotype has ten or more counts. The chain links TRBV12-3 or TRBV12-4 to TRBJ1-1; D is unresolved. Trimming shortened V by 3 bases and J by 0 bases, and 8 bases separated the two germline ends. The CDR3 runs to 14 residues. The CDR3 DNA reads TGTGCCAGCAGTTTGAAGCTTATGAACACTGAAGCTTTCTTT. It codes for CASSLKLMNTEAFF.

This chain links TRBV29-1 with TRBJ2-1; D is possibly TRBD1 or TRBD2 (5 bases each). The CDR3 spans 14 residues. With 7 bases removed from V and 5 bases from J, the gap between germline ends came to 18 bases. Germline V CDR1 and CDR2: SQVTM, ANQGSEA. CDR3 in amino acids: CSAIPGRKNNEQFF. The CDR3 DNA follows: TGCAGCGCGATACCGGGACGAAAAAACAATGAGCAGTTCTTC.

At least ten counts were recorded for this clonotype. The chain combines TRBV7-3 with TRBJ1-5, with D uncertain. Germline values: CDR1 SGHTA, CDR2 FQGTGA. The CDR3 loop spans 13 amino acids. The V end lost 0 bases, the J end lost 7 bases, and 7 bases lay between the germline ends. The chain's CDR3 is CASSLTVGQPQHF. In nucleotides, the CDR3 is TGTGCCAGCAGCTTAACGGTTGGACAGCCCCAGCATTTT.

The chain joins TRBV12-3 or TRBV12-4 to TRBJ2-1, with D perhaps matching TRBD1 or TRBD2 (5 bases each). The CDR3 is 15 amino acids. Trimming took 6 bases from V and 5 from J, leaving 17 bases between them. The CDR3 nucleotides read TGTGCCAGCAGCCACCGGGACCGAGGGGACAATGAGCAGTTCTTC. Protein sequence: CASSHRDRGDNEQFF.

J is TRBJ2-2 and V is TRBV9; D perhaps matches TRBD1 (6 bases). This CDR3 is 15 amino acids long. V was pared by 4 bases and J by 4 bases, with 14 bases between. The germline V gene encodes CDR1 SGDLS and CDR2 YYNGEE. CDR3 in amino acids: CASSPIEGGTGELFF. The CDR3 DNA reads as TGTGCCAGCAGCCCAATCGAAGGGGGCACCGGGGAGCTGTTTTTT.

This clonotype was detected many times. The CDR3 region has the DNA TGCAGCGTTGAAAGGGACAGGGGTCTTCGGCAGTACTTC. Amino acid sequence: CSVERDRGLRQYF. The chain combines TRBV29-1 with TRBJ2-7, with 10 bases fitting TRBD1. This CDR3 is built from 13 residues. From germline, CDR1 is SQVTM and CDR2 ANQGSEA. The V gene end was trimmed by 2 bases and the J gene end by 9 bases; junction bases not matched to a gene: 7.